The 14 T cell receptor beta chains reported below all come from one sample, sequenced in a study of response to subunit inactivated influenza vaccine. TCRdb called the RT-PCR reads again in MiXCR, with one record for every CDR3 protein. The table includes roughly 780,000 distinct CDR3 sequences, 15% to 20% detected once. Source: PBMCs from blood, taken about 5 days after vaccination. The source of these receptors is a man between 50 and 59 years old who received an inactivated influenza vaccine.

Ten or more counts support this clonotype. This chain joins TRBV5-1 and TRBJ2-1, with 8 bases identical to TRBD1. The CDR3 runs 15 residues. The V segment lost 3 bases and the J segment 4 bases; nucleotides outside the gene matches: 6. The germline V gene encodes CDR1 SGHRS and CDR2 YFSETQ. In DNA form, the CDR3 reads TGCGCCAGCAGCTCACAGGGGGTCCGTTACAATGAGCAGTTCTTC. Translation gives CASSSQGVRYNEQFF.

The rearrangement joins TRBV20-1 to TRBJ2-2, with D tentatively TRBD1 (6 bases). Trimming pared 2 bases from V and 7 bases from J, leaving 17 bases between. The CDR3 is 15 amino acids. Looked up from germline, CDR1 is DFQATT and CDR2 is SNEGSKA (reference sequence). For the CDR3, the DNA is TGCAGTGCTAGATCAGGGGCCCGGGGAATCGGGGAGCTGTTTTTT. Translated: CSARSGARGIGELFF.

This clonotype has only one observation. The genes are TRBV3-1 and TRBJ2-1; D ambiguous. Germline V gene lookup returns CDR1 LGHDT and CDR2 YNNKEL (reference sequence). The CDR3 has 12 amino acids. Trimming removed 1 base from V and 10 bases from J, with 8 bases in between. Written as DNA, the CDR3 is TGTGCCAGCAGCCAAGGAGAGTGGGAGCAGTTCTTC. It yields the protein CASSQGEWEQFF.

V is TRBV6-5 and J is TRBJ2-7; 10 bases match TRBD1. The germline CDR1 and CDR2 sequences are MNHEY and SVGAGI. The V and J ends lost 4 bases and 12 bases, in that order; junction bases with no gene match: 6. The CDR3 runs 12 residues. The CDR3 sequence: CASSSGQGSPYF. The CDR3 nucleotides read TGTGCCAGCAGTTCGGGACAGGGGTCACCGTACTTC.

The chain carries TRBV20-1 and TRBJ2-1, with a possible D match to TRBD1 (6 bases). Germline lookup yields CDR1 DFQATT and CDR2 SNEGSKA (reference sequence). The V gene lost 3 bases and the J gene lost 12 bases, with 12 bases spanning the gap. This CDR3 has 11 residues. In DNA, the CDR3 is TGCAGTGCTAGGGGGGCGGATGGGCAGTTCTTC. Its protein is CSARGADGQFF.

This clonotype was observed a few times. The chain combines TRBV20-1 with TRBJ2-3; 7 bases agree with TRBD2. Germline CDR1 and CDR2: DFQATT and SNEGSKA (reference sequence). The V gene end was trimmed by 0 bases and the J gene end by 2 bases; junction bases not matched to a gene: 14. This CDR3 contains 18 residues. CDR3 bases: TGCAGTGCTAGAGATGTAAGGTTCGCAGCGGGATTCACAGATACGCAGTATTTT. Amino acid sequence: CSARDVRFAAGFTDTQYF.

This clonotype showed up just a few times. This chain joins TRBV7-9 and TRBJ2-2; possible D gene TRBD1, 6 bases. The CDR3 covers 17 residues. CDR1 is SEHNR and CDR2 is FQNEAQ in the germline V gene (reference sequence). Trimming removed 6 bases at V and 0 bases at J, with 17 bases between. CDR3 amino acids: CASRQTGVFANTGELFF. The CDR3 nucleotides are TGTGCCAGCAGGCAGACAGGCGTGTTCGCGAACACCGGGGAGCTGTTTTTT.

V is TRBV7-8 and J is TRBJ2-7, with a tentative D call TRBD1 (6 bases). Deletions cut 3 bases from V and 2 bases from J, with 11 bases between. Looked up from germline, CDR1 is SGHVS and CDR2 is FQNEAQ. This CDR3 has 14 amino acids. The chain's CDR3 is CASSFPTGAYEQYF. CDR3 nucleotide sequence: TGTGCCAGCAGCTTCCCGACAGGCGCCTACGAGCAGTACTTC.

The V gene is TRBV10-2, the J gene TRBJ1-5; D is perhaps TRBD1 (5 bases). Germline V CDR1 and CDR2: WSHSY, SAAADI. Trimming pared 3 bases from V and 3 bases from J, leaving 12 bases between. The CDR3 has 15 amino acids. Here the CDR3 DNA reads TGCGCCAGCAGTGACAGGGCAGACTCCAATCAGCCCCAGCATTTT. Translated: CASSDRADSNQPQHF.

The V call is TRBV7-9, the J call TRBJ1-2; no clear D gene. Trimming removed 1 base at V and 4 bases at J, with 10 bases between. Germline V gene sequence: CDR1 SEHNR, CDR2 FQNEAQ (reference sequence). This CDR3 has 14 residues. In nucleotides, the CDR3 is TGTGCCAGCAGCTTAGGTGCCTCCTTCTATGGCTACACCTTC. It specifies CASSLGASFYGYTF. The full variable domain, completed using reference TRBV7-9 and TRBJ1-2, is DTGVSQNPRHKITKRGQNVTFRCDPISEHNRLYWYRQTLGQGPEFLTYFQNEAQLEKSRLLSDRFSAERPKGSFSTLEIQRTEQGDSAMYLCASSLGASFYGYTFGSGTRLTVV.

This clonotype appeared a few times. This chain links TRBV6-2 or TRBV6-3 with TRBJ2-3, with TRBD1 matching over 8 bases. From germline, CDR1 is MNHEY and CDR2 SVGEGT. V lost 6 bases and J lost 4; bases outside the gene matches: 12. The CDR3 runs 16 residues. This CDR3 is CASSNRGLGSSDTQYF. DNA for the CDR3: TGTGCCAGCAGCAACAGGGGGTTGGGCTCGTCAGATACGCAGTATTTT.

This clonotype turned up a few times. This chain joins TRBV6-2 or TRBV6-3 and TRBJ2-7; TRBD1 agrees at 7 bases. The CDR3 consists of 15 residues. Germline assignment: CDR1 MNHEY and CDR2 SVGEGT. Trimming cost V 1 base and J 1 base; bases outside gene matches: 4. The CDR3 DNA follows: TGTGCCAGCAGTTACTGGTCGACAGGGTCCTACGAGCAGTACTTC. It yields the protein CASSYWSTGSYEQYF.

There are many counts of this clonotype. In DNA, the CDR3 is TGCGCCAGCAGCCAAGATAGGAATGGCGGGGCGAACCAAGAGACCCAGTACTTC. As protein: CASSQDRNGGANQETQYF. V is TRBV4-3 and J is TRBJ2-5; tentatively, D is TRBD2 (6 bases). This CDR3 spans 18 amino acids. Deletions cut 0 bases from V and 0 bases from J, with 17 bases between. Germline CDR1 reads LGHNA; CDR2 reads YSLEER.

This clonotype was counted only a few times. The chain recombines TRBV25-1 with TRBJ2-6; TRBD1 aligns across 9 bases. V lost 2 bases to trimming and J lost 2 bases; unmatched junction nucleotides: 4. The CDR3 loop spans 17 amino acids. Germline values: CDR1 MGHDK, CDR2 SYGVNS. The CDR3 protein is CASSEGQGKAGANVLTF. In DNA, the CDR3 is TGTGCCAGCAGTGAAGGACAGGGGAAAGCTGGGGCCAACGTCCTGACTTTC.